The sequence of this T cell receptor (beta chain) was determined in a study of T cell responses to AZD1222 COVID-19 vaccine. Trimming removed 3 bases from V and 0 bases from J, with 12 bases in between. The germline CDR1 and CDR2 sequences are SEHNR and FQNEAQ (reference sequence). This CDR3 contains 17 residues. TCRdb's copy holds only in-frame clones and misses some; the assay was immunoSEQ multiplex PCR. The table shows roughly 130,000 clones, with about 87% occurring only once. This chain joins TRBV7-9 and TRBJ1-6, with D possibly matching TRBD1 (6 bases). The TCR originated in an adult in good health. Sample: peripheral blood, taken on day 0 of AZD1222 vaccination. The CDR3 coding sequence is TGTGCCAGCAGCTTTGGGGGGGGCGACTCCTATAATTCACCCCTCCACTTT. Translated, it gives CASSFGGGDSYNSPLHF.